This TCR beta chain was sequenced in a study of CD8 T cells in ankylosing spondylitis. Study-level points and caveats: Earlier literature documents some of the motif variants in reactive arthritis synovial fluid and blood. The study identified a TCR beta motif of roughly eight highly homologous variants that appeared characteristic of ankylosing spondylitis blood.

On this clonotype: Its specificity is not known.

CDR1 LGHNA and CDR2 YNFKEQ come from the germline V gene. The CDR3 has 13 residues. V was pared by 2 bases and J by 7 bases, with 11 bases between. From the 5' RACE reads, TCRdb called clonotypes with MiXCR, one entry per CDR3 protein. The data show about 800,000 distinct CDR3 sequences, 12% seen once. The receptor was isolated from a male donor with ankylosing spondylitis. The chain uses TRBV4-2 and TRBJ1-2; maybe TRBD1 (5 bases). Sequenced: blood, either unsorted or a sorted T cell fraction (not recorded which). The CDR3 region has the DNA TGTGCCAGCAGCCAACCAGGGACCGGTGGCTACACCTTC. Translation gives CASSQPGTGGYTF.